This T cell receptor beta chain was found in a study of blood T cell repertoires in COVID-19. Overall study context: Some COVID-19 samples were acute and others convalescent; all came from the United States, Italy and Spain.

Authors' data handling: Amplifying reference gene primers gave estimates of nucleated cell counts. Using immunoSEQ multiplex PCR, the repertoire was profiled, and TCRdb retains in-frame clones only, with some absent. D and trimming come from the DNA, and the V and J calls and clone size come from that table. Counted here are hundreds of thousands of clones, approximately 91% occurring once; the ten biggest clones make up under 0.95%. Material: peripheral blood. The receptor was derived from a woman in her twenties or thirties with acute or convalescent COVID-19.

CDR3 loop: CASRHTSYEQYF. CDR3 nucleotides: TGTGCCAGCAGGCATACTTCCTACGAGCAGTACTTC. The chain is built from TRBV11-2 and TRBJ2-7; D remains unclear. The CDR3 loop spans 12 amino acids. Per the germline V gene, CDR1 is SGHAT and CDR2 is FQNNGV. Trimming removed 6 bases at V and 1 base at J, with 7 bases between.